Here is one T cell receptor (beta chain) with its context. The antigen it recognizes is unknown. No base quality values were provided; no much bigger clone lies one nucleotide off. The immunoSEQ Assay, a bias-controlled multiplex PCR, was used to amplify TCRbeta CDR3 regions from genomic DNA. The original pipeline was this. The number of nucleated cells in each sample was estimated by amplification of reference gene primers within the assay. To quantify the absolute abundance of each unique TCRbeta CDR3 rearrangement, sequence reads were collapsed and filtered. For each sample, productive Simpson clonality was calculated by taking the square root of Simpson's diversity index across productive rearrangements. In its TCRdb copy, this immuneACCESS table keeps in-frame sequences only and misses some clones. Where compared with another copy, unresolved V genes explain less than half of these, and the others have no known cause. The V and J calls and clone size were taken over from that table, and D and trimming were inferred from the DNA. The sample table lists over 45,000 clones, roughly four fifths of them with a count of one. The ten largest clonotypes hold about 2% of the sample.

The sample belongs to a study of blood T cell repertoires in COVID-19 (dated by TCRdb to about 2020). Looking at the study overall: Samples covering the acute and convalescent phases of COVID-19 were provided by collaborators in the United States, Italy and Spain. Where available, HLA class I and class II types were obtained from metadata supplied by the sample provider rather than from assay-based typing. Nearly every sample came with metadata listing a de-identified subject ID, COVID-19 status, age in years and sex. The dataset comprised deeply sampled blood TCRbeta repertoires from subjects exposed to, actively infected with, or recovered from COVID-19. The material from the prospective study consisted of cDNA or gDNA derived from T cells, B-cell-depleted T cells, or PBMCs. A freely available public database, intended as a resource for researchers studying the immune response to SARS-CoV-2, is where the repertoires were released. The samples were drawn from the first 160 participants of the ongoing ImmuneRACE study and from more than 1,000 subjects provided by 6 global collaborators. Overall study results and their limits: The amount of clinical and demographic metadata varied by source and participant and was provided uncurated.

Collaborating institutions collected whole blood in K2EDTA tubes following their own protocols. Collaborator samples were shipped for TCRbeta analysis as frozen whole blood, isolated PBMCs, or DNA extracted from either sample type. Its CDR3 holds 14 amino acids, cysteine through phenylalanine. The DNA shown is the 42-base CDR3, in frame from base 1. Per the germline V gene, MDHEN is the CDR1 and SYDVKM is the CDR2. V is clipped by 2 bases and J by 5 bases, and the sequence between their germline boundaries is 10 bases long. The sequence links TRBV28 to TRBJ1-3; no D gene is confidently identified. Material for sequencing was peripheral blood. The clonotype originates from a woman between 55 and 75 years old with acute or convalescent COVID-19. DNA sequence: TGTGCCAGCAGTTTACACGGCGGGAGAAACACCATATATTTT. Its translation is CASSLHGGRNTIYF.